Given below is one T cell receptor (beta chain) in context. The CDR3 spans 15 residues. Germline CDR1 reads SGHVS; CDR2 reads FQNEAQ. V was cut by 1 base and J by 7 bases, with 16 bases left in between. The data derive from a study of shared clonotypes between healthy human individuals. TCRdb's table, derived via immunoSEQ multiplex PCR, lists solely in-frame clones and lacks some. The table lists about 2.4 million clones, under 95% of them singletons. The source is a man younger than 30 in good health. Some clones in this sample may be carry-over from other donors' samples. The chain recombines TRBV7-8 with TRBJ1-2, with D possibly TRBD1 on 6 matching bases. Sequences were obtained from naive CD4+ T cells from PBMCs. Subset reported: CD45RA+ positively selected. The CDR3 DNA sequence: TGTGCCAGCAGCTTAGAGGCTACAGGGTGGGGTGGCTACACCTTC. This encodes CASSLEATGWGGYTF.